The 8 T cell receptor beta chains below come from one sample, sequenced in a study of OX40 agonist ivuxolimab in advanced cancers. Profiled with immunoSEQ multiplex PCR; TCRdb holds only in-frame clones, not every one. This table holds about 46,000 clones, under 90% found once. The sample was CD4+ or CD8+ T cells sorted from blood, taken in a trial of the OX40 agonist ivuxolimab. Receptors were obtained from an adult with an advanced solid tumor such as melanoma, head and neck, liver or kidney cancer.

This clone was observed a single time. The V and J genes are TRBV18 and TRBJ2-7, with D perhaps matching TRBD2 (7 bases). The CDR3 has 15 amino acids. Germline lookup yields CDR1 KGHSH and CDR2 LQKENI. V shed 3 bases and J shed 2 bases, with 14 bases lying between them. The CDR3 DNA follows: TGTGCCAGCTCACCTAGAGAGGGGGGGGCCTACGAGCAGTACTTC. It translates to CASSPREGGAYEQYF.

The chain combines TRBV7-9 with TRBJ2-5; TRBD2 agrees at 8 bases. Losses at the gene ends were 3 bases for V and 2 bases for J; bases not matched to a gene: 2. The CDR3 length is 14 residues. Germline V gives CDR1 SEHNR, CDR2 FQNEAQ (reference sequence). In DNA, the CDR3 is TGTGCCAGCAGCTTGGGCGGGGGGCAAGAGACCCAGTACTTC. Protein: CASSLGGGQETQYF.

The chain couples TRBV29-1 to TRBJ1-3, with D possibly matching TRBD1 (5 bases). Germline assignment: CDR1 SQVTM and CDR2 ANQGSEA. This CDR3 contains 12 residues. V lost 4 bases, J lost 2 bases, and 6 bases lay in between. The CDR3 loop is CSVGDAGNTIYF. CDR3 DNA: TGCAGCGTTGGGGACGCTGGAAACACCATATATTTT. Combining the CDR3 with reference TRBV29-1 and TRBJ1-3 gives the whole variable domain SAVISQKPSRDICQRGTSLTIQCQVDSQVTMMFWYRQQPGQSLTLIATANQGSEATYESGFVIDKFPISRPNLTFSTLTVSNMSPEDSSIYLCSVGDAGNTIYFGEGSWLTVV.

This sequence joins TRBV11-2 and TRBJ1-6; TRBD1 aligns across 7 bases. Germline CDR1 SGHAT, CDR2 FQNNGV. This CDR3 is built from 15 residues. Trimming at V came to 6 bases and at J to 6 bases, leaving 8 bases not matched to a gene. The CDR3 DNA follows: TGTGCCAGCAGGTTCCCGGGACAGACTAATTCACCCCTCCACTTT. This codes for CASRFPGQTNSPLHF.

The chain links TRBV7-8 to TRBJ2-5; 10 nucleotides match TRBD2. Per germline, CDR1 SGHVS and CDR2 FQNEAQ. Trimming removed 5 bases from V and 11 bases from J; junction bases left unmatched: 11. This CDR3 region has 14 residues. Here the CDR3 reads CASSRTSGIGEQYF. In nucleotides, the CDR3 is TGTGCCAGCAGCCGGACTAGCGGAATTGGTGAGCAGTACTTC.

The chain couples TRBV6-1 to TRBJ1-6, with TRBD1 identical over 8 bases. After removal of 3 bases from V and 14 bases from J, the junction contained 9 bases not matched to a gene. CDR1 and CDR2 (germline): MNHNS, SASEGT. The CDR3 runs to 14 residues. The CDR3 coding sequence is TGTGCCAGCAGTGACCAGGGGGCAACAGGCACCCTCCACTTT. It specifies CASSDQGATGTLHF.

The chain has TRBV5-5 and TRBJ2-3, with D hard to call. V lost 4 bases to trimming and J lost 2 bases, with 8 bases between them. Germline CDR1 is SGHKS and CDR2 is YYEKEE (reference sequence). CDR3 length: 13 amino acids. The CDR3 DNA reads TGTGCCAGCAGCCGTTCCCTCACAGATACGCAGTATTTT. Translation: CASSRSLTDTQYF.

The chain recombines TRBV27 with TRBJ2-2; 8 bases map to TRBD1. The CDR3 consists of 17 residues. The germline CDR1 and CDR2 sequences are MNHEY and SMNVEV (reference sequence). The ends lost 5 bases at V and 1 base at J; junction bases unmatched: 9. CDR3 residues: CASSQGQGFRNTGELFF. Here the CDR3 DNA reads TGTGCCAGCAGTCAAGGACAGGGCTTCAGGAACACCGGGGAGCTGTTTTTT.